This TCR beta chain was sequenced for a study of T-cell reconstitution after alpha-beta-depleted transplantation in children. General study points: Newly made T cells mostly supplied T-cell counts and diversity one year after transplant. Expanded graft clones numbering several hundred reportedly gave rise to alpha-beta T cells about two months after transplant.

Preparation of the TCRbeta library used unique molecular identifiers. TCRdb ran MiXCR on the PCR reads and lists one entry per CDR3 protein. The sample has hundreds of thousands of distinct CDR3 sequences, about an eighth seen once. The table lists this clonotype with a few counts. Its cognate antigen is unknown. Its ends do not fully match the called genes, so a read error is possible. CDR1 and CDR2 (germline): SSHAT, FNYEAQ (reference sequence). This CDR3 has 15 residues. The V and J genes are TRBV7-7 and TRBJ2-1; 8 bases are a match to TRBD1. Sequenced material: PBMCs, mostly from graft donor cells, taken 360 days after TCRalphabeta/CD19-depleted stem cell transplant. The sequence was obtained from a male patient aged 10-17 years who had a stem cell transplant for acute myeloid leukemia, so the T cells may come from the graft donor. CDR3 loop: CASSADRVDRVEQFF. CDR3 nucleotide sequence: TGTGCTAGCAGCGCGGACAGGGTTGATCGCGTTGAGCAGTTCTTC.